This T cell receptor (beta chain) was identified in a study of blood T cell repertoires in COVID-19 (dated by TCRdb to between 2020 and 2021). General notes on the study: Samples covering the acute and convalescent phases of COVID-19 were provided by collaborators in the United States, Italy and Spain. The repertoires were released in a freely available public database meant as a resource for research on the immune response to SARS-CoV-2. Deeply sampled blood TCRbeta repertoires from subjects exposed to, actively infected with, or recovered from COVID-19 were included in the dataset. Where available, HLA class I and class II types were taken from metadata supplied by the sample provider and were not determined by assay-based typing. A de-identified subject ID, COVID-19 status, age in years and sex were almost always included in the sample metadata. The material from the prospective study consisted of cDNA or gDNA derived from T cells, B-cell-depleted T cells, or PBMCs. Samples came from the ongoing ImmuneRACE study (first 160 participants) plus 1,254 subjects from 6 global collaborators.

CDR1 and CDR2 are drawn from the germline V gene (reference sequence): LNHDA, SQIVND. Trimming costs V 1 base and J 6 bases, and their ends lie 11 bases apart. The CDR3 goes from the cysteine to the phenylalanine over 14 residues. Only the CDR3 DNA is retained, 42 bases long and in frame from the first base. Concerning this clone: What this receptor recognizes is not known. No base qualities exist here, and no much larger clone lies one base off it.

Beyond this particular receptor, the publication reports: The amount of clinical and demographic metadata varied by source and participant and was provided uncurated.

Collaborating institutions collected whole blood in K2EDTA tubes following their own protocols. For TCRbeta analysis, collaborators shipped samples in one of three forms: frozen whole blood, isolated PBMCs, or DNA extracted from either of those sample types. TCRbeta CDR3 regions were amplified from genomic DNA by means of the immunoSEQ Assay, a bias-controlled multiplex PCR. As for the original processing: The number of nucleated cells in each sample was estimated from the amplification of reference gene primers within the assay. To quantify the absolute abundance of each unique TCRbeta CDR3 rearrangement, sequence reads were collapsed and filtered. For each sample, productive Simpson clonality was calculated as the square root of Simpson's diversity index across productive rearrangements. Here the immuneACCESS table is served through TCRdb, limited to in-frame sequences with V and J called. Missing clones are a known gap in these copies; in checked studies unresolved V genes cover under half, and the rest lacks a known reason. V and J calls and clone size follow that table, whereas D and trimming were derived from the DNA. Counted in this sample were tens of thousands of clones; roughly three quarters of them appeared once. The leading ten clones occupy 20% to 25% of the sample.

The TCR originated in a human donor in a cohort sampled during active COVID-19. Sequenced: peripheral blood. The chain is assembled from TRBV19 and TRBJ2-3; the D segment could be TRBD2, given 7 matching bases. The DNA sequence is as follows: TGTGCCAGTAGTATAGGGCCGGGGGGCGATACGCAGTATTTT. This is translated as CASSIGPGGDTQYF. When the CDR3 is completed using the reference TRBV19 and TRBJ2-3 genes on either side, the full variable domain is DGGITQSPKYLFRKEGQNVTLSCEQNLNHDAMYWYRQDPGQGLRLIYYSQIVNDFQKGDIAEGYSVSREKKESFPLTVTSAQKNPTAFYLCASSIGPGGDTQYFGPGTRLTVL.